These T cell receptor beta chains were read from a single sample in a study of blood T cell repertoires in COVID-19. Clones were sequenced by immunoSEQ multiplex PCR, and TCRdb holds only the in-frame ones, with some missing. The sample yields more than 10,000 clones, roughly 85% seen once. The specimen was peripheral blood. Receptors were obtained from a human donor in a cohort sampled during active COVID-19. CDR3s include the opening cysteine and the closing phenylalanine or tryptophan. The D gene is left open where the match is weak. A clone size is listed for some rows: how often the clone was seen (once, few, many), or a class if it is expanded.

j_call: TRBJ2-7
d_call: -
clone_size: -
v_call: TRBV7-3
cdr3_aa: CASSLHEVPYEQYF
cdr3_nt: TGTGCCAGCAGCCTTCATGAGGTCCCCTACGAGCAGTACTTC

j_call: TRBJ2-1
d_call: TRBD2
clone_size: -
v_call: TRBV29-1
cdr3_aa: CSVGPSGGYEQFF
cdr3_nt: TGCAGCGTTGGTCCTAGCGGGGGATATGAGCAGTTCTTC

j_call: TRBJ2-5
d_call: TRBD2
clone_size: few
v_call: TRBV5-1
cdr3_aa: CASSASTSGQETQYF
cdr3_nt: TGCGCCAGCAGCGCTTCAACTAGCGGCCAAGAGACCCAGTACTTC

j_call: TRBJ2-5
d_call: -
clone_size: -
v_call: TRBV9
cdr3_aa: CASSVAESENGQETQYF
cdr3_nt: TGTGCCAGCAGCGTAGCTGAGAGCGAAAACGGCCAAGAGACCCAGTACTTC

j_call: TRBJ2-7
d_call: -
clone_size: -
v_call: TRBV5-5
cdr3_aa: CASSLAWTGSEQYF
cdr3_nt: TGTGCCAGCAGCTTGGCCTGGACGGGGTCAGAGCAGTACTTC

j_call: TRBJ2-3
d_call: -
clone_size: -
v_call: TRBV18
cdr3_aa: CASSPPSRPDTQYF
cdr3_nt: TGTGCCAGCTCACCACCGTCGAGGCCAGATACGCAGTATTTT

j_call: TRBJ1-3
d_call: -
clone_size: few
v_call: TRBV6-6
cdr3_aa: CASSYSGSAGNTIYF
cdr3_nt: TGTGCCAGCAGTTACAGTGGCTCAGCTGGAAACACCATATATTTT

j_call: TRBJ2-3
d_call: TRBD2
clone_size: -
v_call: TRBV9
cdr3_aa: CASSVVASGALTDTQYF
cdr3_nt: TGTGCCAGCAGCGTAGTGGCTAGCGGGGCACTAACAGATACGCAGTATTTT

j_call: TRBJ2-7
d_call: -
clone_size: -
v_call: TRBV27
cdr3_aa: CASSLKAPGMAAAFYEQYF
cdr3_nt: TGTGCCAGCAGTTTAAAGGCTCCCGGGATGGCAGCCGCCTTCTACGAGCAGTACTTC

j_call: TRBJ1-1
d_call: TRBD1
clone_size: -
v_call: TRBV10-3
cdr3_aa: CASLQGQVRRNTEAFF
cdr3_nt: TGTGCCAGCTTACAAGGACAGGTCAGAAGGAACACTGAAGCTTTCTTT

j_call: TRBJ2-7
d_call: TRBD1
clone_size: -
v_call: TRBV5-1
cdr3_aa: CASSLAGTGNLYEQYF
cdr3_nt: TGCGCCAGCAGCTTGGCCGGGACAGGGAACCTCTACGAGCAGTACTTC

j_call: TRBJ2-7
d_call: -
clone_size: -
v_call: TRBV7-2
cdr3_aa: CASSSTYEQYF
cdr3_nt: TGTGCCAGCAGCTCCACCTACGAGCAGTACTTC

j_call: TRBJ2-7
d_call: -
clone_size: -
v_call: TRBV21-1
cdr3_aa: CASGIPGQDFYEQYF
cdr3_nt: TGTGCCAGCGGGATCCCGGGACAGGACTTCTACGAGCAGTACTTC

j_call: TRBJ1-5
d_call: TRBD1
clone_size: -
v_call: TRBV27
cdr3_aa: CASSFTGGNQPQHF
cdr3_nt: TGTGCCAGCAGTTTCACAGGGGGCAATCAGCCCCAGCATTTT

j_call: TRBJ2-2
d_call: TRBD2
clone_size: -
v_call: TRBV5-5
cdr3_aa: CASSLGAGDGGGELFF
cdr3_nt: TGTGCCAGCAGCTTGGGAGCGGGAGACGGGGGCGGGGAGCTGTTTTTT

j_call: TRBJ1-2
d_call: -
clone_size: -
v_call: TRBV30
cdr3_aa: CAWSTGGNFYGYTF
cdr3_nt: TGTGCCTGGAGCACGGGGGGCAATTTCTATGGCTACACCTTC